This TCR beta chain was observed in a study of technical replicates of blood from a few donors. Using immunoSEQ multiplex PCR, the repertoire was profiled, and TCRdb retains in-frame clones only, with some absent. Found here are approximately 90,000 clones, approximately 95% of them singletons; the top ten hold approximately 0.26%. Source material: T cells isolated from PBMCs. This sequence was found in a human donor in good health.

The CDR3 spells CASSQVGWAQETQYF. CDR3 in DNA: TGCGCCAGCAGCCAAGTTGGCTGGGCCCAAGAGACCCAGTACTTC. The chain recombines TRBV4-1 with TRBJ2-5; D remains unclear. The CDR3 has 15 amino acids. Trimming removed 1 base at V and 1 base at J, with 10 bases between. Germline assignment: CDR1 MGHRA and CDR2 YSYEKL.